The 2 T cell receptor beta chains below were found in one sample sequenced in a study of OX40 agonist ivuxolimab in advanced cancers. Data came from immunoSEQ multiplex PCR; TCRdb stores just in-frame clones and leaves some out. This table has about 54,000 clones, approximately 88% appearing once. The sample was CD4+ or CD8+ T cells sorted from blood, taken in a trial of the OX40 agonist ivuxolimab. All receptors derive from an adult with an advanced solid tumor such as melanoma, head and neck, liver or kidney cancer.

V gene TRBV6-5 combines with J gene TRBJ2-7, with TRBD1 identical over 7 bases. Losses at the gene ends were 0 bases for V and 2 bases for J; bases not matched to a gene: 4. The length of the CDR3 is 15 residues. Germline V gives CDR1 MNHEY, CDR2 SVGAGI. CDR3 region: CASSYSARGTYEQYF. For the CDR3, the DNA is TGTGCCAGCAGTTACTCGGCCAGGGGGACCTACGAGCAGTACTTC.

This clone was recorded once. The chain is built from TRBV18 and TRBJ2-6, with 7 positions matching TRBD1. Trimming at V came to 0 bases and at J to 6 bases, leaving 14 bases not matched to a gene. CDR1 KGHSH and CDR2 LQKENI come from the germline V gene. CDR3 length: 19 amino acids. As DNA, the CDR3 is TGTGCCAGCTCACCACCGGGACAGTCATTGCTCTGGGCGGCCAACGTCCTGACTTTC. Protein: CASSPPGQSLLWAANVLTF.